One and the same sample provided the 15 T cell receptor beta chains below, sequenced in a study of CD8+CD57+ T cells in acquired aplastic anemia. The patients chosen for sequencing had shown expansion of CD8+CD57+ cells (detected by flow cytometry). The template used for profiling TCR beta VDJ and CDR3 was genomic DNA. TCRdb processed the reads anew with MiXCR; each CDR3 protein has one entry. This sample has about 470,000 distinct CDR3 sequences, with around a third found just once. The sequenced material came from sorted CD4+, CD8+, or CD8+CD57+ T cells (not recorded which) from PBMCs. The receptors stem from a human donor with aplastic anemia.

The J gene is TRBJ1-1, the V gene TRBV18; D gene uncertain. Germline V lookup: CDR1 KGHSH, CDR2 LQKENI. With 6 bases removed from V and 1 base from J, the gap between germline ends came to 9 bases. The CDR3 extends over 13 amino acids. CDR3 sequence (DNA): TGTGCCAGCTCCCCAACTGAGAACACTGAAGCTTTCTTT. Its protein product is CASSPTENTEAFF.

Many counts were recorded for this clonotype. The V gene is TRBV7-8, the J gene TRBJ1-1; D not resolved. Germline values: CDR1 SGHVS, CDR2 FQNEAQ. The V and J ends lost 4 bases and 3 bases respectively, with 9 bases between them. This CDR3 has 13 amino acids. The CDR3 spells CASSSSSYTEAFF. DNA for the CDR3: TGTGCCAGCAGCTCCTCATCGTACACTGAAGCTTTCTTT.

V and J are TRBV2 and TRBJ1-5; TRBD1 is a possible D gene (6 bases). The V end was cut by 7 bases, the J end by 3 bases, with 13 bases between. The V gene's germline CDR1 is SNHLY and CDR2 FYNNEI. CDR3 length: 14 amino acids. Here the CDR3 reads CASILGGTNQPQHF. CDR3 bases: TGTGCCAGCATCCTGGGGGGCACCAATCAGCCCCAGCATTTT.

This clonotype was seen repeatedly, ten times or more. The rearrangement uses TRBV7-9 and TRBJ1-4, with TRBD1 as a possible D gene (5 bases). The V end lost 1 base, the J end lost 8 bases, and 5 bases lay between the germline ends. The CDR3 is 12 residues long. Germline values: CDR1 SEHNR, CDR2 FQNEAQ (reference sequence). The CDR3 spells CASSLGGEKLFF. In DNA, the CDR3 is TGTGCCAGCAGCTTAGGGGGGGAAAAACTGTTTTTT.

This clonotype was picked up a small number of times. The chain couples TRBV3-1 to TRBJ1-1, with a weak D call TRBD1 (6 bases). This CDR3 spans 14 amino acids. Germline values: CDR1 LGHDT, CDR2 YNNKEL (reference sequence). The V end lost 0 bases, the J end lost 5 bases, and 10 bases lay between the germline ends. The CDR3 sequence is CASSQDQGMTEAFF. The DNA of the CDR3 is TGTGCCAGCAGCCAAGATCAGGGGATGACTGAAGCTTTCTTT.

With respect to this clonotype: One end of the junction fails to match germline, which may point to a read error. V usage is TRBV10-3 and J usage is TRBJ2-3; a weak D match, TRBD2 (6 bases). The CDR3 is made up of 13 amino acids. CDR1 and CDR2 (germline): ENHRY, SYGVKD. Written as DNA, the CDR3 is TGTGCCAGCAGCCAAGATGGCGGGATTACGCGGTATTTT. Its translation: CASSQDGGITRYF.

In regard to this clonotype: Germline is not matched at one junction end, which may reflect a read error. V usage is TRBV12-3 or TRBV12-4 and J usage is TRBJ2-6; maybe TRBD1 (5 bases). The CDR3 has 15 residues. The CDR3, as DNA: TGTGCCAGCAGTTTTTATTCCTCTGGGGCCAACGTCCTGGCTTTC. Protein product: CASSFYSSGANVLAF.

CDR3 DNA sequence: TGCAGTTCCGCCAGGCTGCCTAATGAAAAACTGTTTTTT. This sequence encodes CSSARLPNEKLFF. The rearrangement links TRBV20-1 to TRBJ1-4; D gene ambiguous. The CDR3 length is 13 residues. CDR1 and CDR2 (germline): DFQATT, SNEGSKA (reference sequence). Trimming left V 8 bases short and J 3 bases short, with 13 bases between.

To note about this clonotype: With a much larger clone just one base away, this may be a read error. The CDR3 sequence is CATSRDTGSRDEQFF. CDR3 coding DNA: TGTGCCACCAGCAGAGATACCGGGAGTCGGGATGAGCAGTTCTTC. The rearrangement uses TRBV15 and TRBJ2-1; tentative D call: TRBD2 (6 bases). This CDR3 has 15 residues. Germline assignment: CDR1 LNHNV and CDR2 YYDKDF (reference sequence). V lost 0 bases to trimming and J lost 8 bases, with 14 bases between them. Variable domain in full (rest from reference TRBV15 and TRBJ2-1): DAMVIQNPRYQVTQFGKPVTLSCSQTLNHNVMYWYQQKSSQAPKLLFHYYDKDFNNEADTPDNFQSRRPNTSFCFLDIRSPGLGDTAMYLCATSRDTGSRDEQFFGPGTRLTVL.

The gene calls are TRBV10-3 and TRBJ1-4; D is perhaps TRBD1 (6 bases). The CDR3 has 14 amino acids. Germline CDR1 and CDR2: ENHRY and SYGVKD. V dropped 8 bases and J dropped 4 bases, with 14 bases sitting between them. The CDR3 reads CAIGRGQDNEKLFF. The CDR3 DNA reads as TGTGCCATCGGCCGGGGGCAGGATAATGAAAAACTGTTTTTT.

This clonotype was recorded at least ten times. CDR3 region: CASSVQFSYEQYF. In nucleotides, the CDR3 is TGTGCCAGCAGTGTACAGTTCTCCTACGAGCAGTACTTC. This chain links TRBV2 with TRBJ2-7; D is unresolved. V lost 4 bases to trimming and J lost 0 bases, with 7 bases between them. The CDR3 contains 13 residues. Germline V gene sequence: CDR1 SNHLY, CDR2 FYNNEI.

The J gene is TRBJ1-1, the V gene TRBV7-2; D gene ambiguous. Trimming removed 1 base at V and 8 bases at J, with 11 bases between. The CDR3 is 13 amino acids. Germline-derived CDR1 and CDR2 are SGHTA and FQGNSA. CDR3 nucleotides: TGTGCCAGCAGCTTAGGGGAGATTGGGGAAGCTTTCTTT. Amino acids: CASSLGEIGEAFF.

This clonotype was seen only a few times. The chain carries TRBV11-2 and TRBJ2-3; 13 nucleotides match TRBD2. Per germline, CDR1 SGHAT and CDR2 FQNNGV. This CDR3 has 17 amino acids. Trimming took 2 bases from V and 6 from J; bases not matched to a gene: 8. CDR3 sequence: CASSLIGGTSGDDTQYF. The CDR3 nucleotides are TGTGCCAGCAGCTTAATTGGGGGGACTAGCGGGGATGATACGCAGTATTTT.

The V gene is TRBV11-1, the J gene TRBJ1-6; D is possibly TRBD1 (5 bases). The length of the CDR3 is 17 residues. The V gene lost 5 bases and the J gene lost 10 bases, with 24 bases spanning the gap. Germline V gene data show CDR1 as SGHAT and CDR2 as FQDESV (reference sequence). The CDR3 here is CASSPAGLPGSSSPLHF. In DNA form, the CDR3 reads TGTGCCAGCAGCCCAGCGGGACTTCCCGGTTCATCGTCACCCCTCCACTTT.

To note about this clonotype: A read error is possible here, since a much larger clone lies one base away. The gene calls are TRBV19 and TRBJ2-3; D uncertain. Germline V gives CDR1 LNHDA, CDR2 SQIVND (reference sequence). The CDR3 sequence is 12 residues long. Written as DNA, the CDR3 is TGTGCCAGTAGTTCCCTCACAGATGCGCAGTATTTT. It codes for CASSSLTDAQYF. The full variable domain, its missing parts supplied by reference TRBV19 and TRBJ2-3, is DGGITQSPKYLFRKEGQNVTLSCEQNLNHDAMYWYRQDPGQGLRLIYYSQIVNDFQKGDIAEGYSVSREKKESFPLTVTSAQKNPTAFYLCASSSLTDAQYFGPGTRLTVL.